The 22 T cell receptor beta chains below come from one sample, sequenced in a study of blood T cell repertoires in COVID-19. Measured with immunoSEQ multiplex PCR; TCRdb has only the in-frame clones, and not every one. The table lists about 120,000 clones, approximately 87% of them singletons. The sequencing input was peripheral blood. The receptor set was obtained from a woman aged 50 to 60 with acute or convalescent COVID-19.

The chain is built from TRBV5-1 and TRBJ1-5; 10 positions match TRBD1. Per germline, CDR1 SGHRS and CDR2 YFSETQ. The J segment lost 5 bases and the V segment lost 1 base, leaving 3 bases of the junction unmatched. The CDR3 covers 15 residues. CDR3 loop: CASSLTGQGDQPQHF. The CDR3 nucleotides read TGCGCCAGCAGCTTGACAGGACAGGGGGATCAGCCCCAGCATTTT.

This clone was found many times. The chain combines TRBV7-9 with TRBJ2-7; a possible D gene is TRBD1 (5 bases). Germline V lookup: CDR1 SEHNR, CDR2 FQNEAQ (reference sequence). The CDR3 runs to 13 residues. V was pared by 2 bases and J by 3 bases, with 8 bases between. In DNA, the CDR3 is TGTGCCAGCAGCTTACCAACAGGCTACGAGCAGTACTTC. Translated: CASSLPTGYEQYF.

This clone showed up just a few times. The chain has TRBV6-2 or TRBV6-3 and TRBJ1-3; D might be TRBD1 (6 bases). Trimming took off 0 bases at V and 2 bases at J, with 20 bases between the two ends. Germline V gene sequence: CDR1 MNHEY, CDR2 SVGEGT. The CDR3 runs 19 residues. The CDR3 reads CASSYSPDSQPRTGNTIYF. The CDR3 DNA reads as TGTGCCAGCAGTTACTCGCCGGACAGTCAGCCTCGGACTGGAAACACCATATATTTT.

A word on this clone: Other DNA sequences in this sample translate to the same CDR3. The chain employs TRBV12-3 or TRBV12-4 and TRBJ2-7, with TRBD1 identical over 9 bases. This CDR3 contains 13 residues. V gave up 6 bases and J gave up 4 bases; unmatched junction bases: 4. CDR3 in amino acids: CASSSGTGYEQYF. The DNA of the CDR3 is TGTGCCAGCAGCTCCGGGACAGGGTACGAGCAGTACTTC.

The chain is built from TRBV11-2 and TRBJ2-5, with unresolved D. Germline loops: CDR1 SGHAT, CDR2 FQNNGV. V was cut by 6 bases and J by 2 bases, with 16 bases left in between. The CDR3 is 15 residues long. CDR3 sequence reads: CASSGAIGDQETQYF. In nucleotides, the CDR3 is TGTGCCAGCAGTGGCGCGATAGGAGATCAAGAGACCCAGTACTTC. Complete variable domain (other parts from reference TRBV11-2 and TRBJ2-5): EAGVAQSPRYKIIEKRQSVAFWCNPISGHATLYWYQQILGQGPKLLIQFQNNGVVDDSQLPKDRFSAERLKGVDSTLKIQPAKLEDSAVYLCASSGAIGDQETQYFGPGTRLLVL.

The rearrangement links TRBV11-2 to TRBJ2-3; TRBD2 matches 12 bases. The V segment lost 2 bases and the J segment 5 bases; nucleotides outside the gene matches: 14. This CDR3 spans 19 amino acids. Germline-derived CDR1 and CDR2 are SGHAT and FQNNGV. CDR3 residues: CASSLNWLAGGPSGDTQYF. In nucleotides, the CDR3 is TGTGCCAGCAGCTTAAACTGGCTAGCGGGAGGGCCCTCGGGAGATACGCAGTATTTT. The full variable domain, completed using reference TRBV11-2 and TRBJ2-3, is EAGVAQSPRYKIIEKRQSVAFWCNPISGHATLYWYQQILGQGPKLLIQFQNNGVVDDSQLPKDRFSAERLKGVDSTLKIQPAKLEDSAVYLCASSLNWLAGGPSGDTQYFGPGTRLTVL.

This chain links TRBV11-2 with TRBJ1-1; no clear D gene. V lost 3 bases to trimming and J lost 7 bases, with 9 bases between them. The germline V gene has CDR1 SGHAT and CDR2 FQNNGV. This CDR3 comprises 12 residues. For the CDR3, the DNA is TGTGCCAGCAGCTTGACCGGGTATGAAGCTTTCTTT. Translated: CASSLTGYEAFF.

The chain couples TRBV11-3 to TRBJ2-3; 14 nucleotides line up with TRBD2. With 0 bases clipped from V and 2 bases from J, the junction kept 10 bases outside the gene matches. Germline loops: CDR1 SGHNT, CDR2 YENEEA. The CDR3 is made up of 20 amino acids. Here the CDR3 reads CASSLELGLAGGRLTDTQYF. CDR3 nucleotides: TGTGCCAGCAGCTTAGAACTCGGACTAGCGGGGGGACGACTCACAGATACGCAGTATTTT.

V and J are TRBV6-5 and TRBJ2-3; 7 nucleotides align to TRBD1. From germline, CDR1 is MNHEY and CDR2 SVGAGI. CDR3 size: 15 residues. Unmatched junction bases numbered 8, after V lost 7 bases and J lost 1 base. The CDR3 DNA is TGTGCCAGCACCAATCACAGGGGAGGCACAGATACGCAGTATTTT. Its translation: CASTNHRGGTDTQYF.

The sample holds a few counts of this clone. CDR3 protein: CASNPSGTLAYEQYF. The CDR3 region has the DNA TGTGCCAGCAATCCCTCTGGGACACTAGCCTACGAGCAGTACTTC. V usage is TRBV7-2 and J usage is TRBJ2-7; a weak D match, TRBD1 (6 bases). V lost 7 bases and J 2 bases, leaving 18 bases between the germline ends. Germline V gene lookup returns CDR1 SGHTA and CDR2 FQGNSA. The CDR3 extends over 15 amino acids.

The chain couples TRBV10-1 to TRBJ2-7; perhaps TRBD1 as D (6 bases). The ends were cut back, 7 bases at V and 2 bases at J, with 18 bases in the middle. Per germline, CDR1 WNHNN and CDR2 SYGVQD (reference sequence). The CDR3 extends over 15 amino acids. CDR3 sequence: CASILGQREAYEQYF. DNA of the CDR3: TGCGCCAGCATCCTAGGACAGAGAGAAGCCTACGAGCAGTACTTC.

V is TRBV11-3 and J is TRBJ1-1; 9 bases line up with TRBD1. The CDR3 is 18 residues long. Trimming removed 1 base from V and 3 bases from J; junction bases left unmatched: 12. Germline V gene sequence: CDR1 SGHNT, CDR2 YENEEA. CDR3 coding DNA: TGTGCCAGCAGCTTAGCTTCTTTTGGGACAGGGAAGGACACTGAAGCTTTCTTT. Its translation is CASSLASFGTGKDTEAFF.

The chain joins TRBV7-2 to TRBJ2-5; D might be TRBD1 (6 bases). V shed 5 bases and J shed 5 bases, with 15 bases lying between them. CDR1 SGHTA and CDR2 FQGNSA come from the germline V gene. The CDR3 is made up of 14 amino acids. Here the CDR3 reads CASSGVRQGETQYF. The CDR3 DNA follows: TGTGCCAGCAGCGGGGTTCGGCAGGGGGAGACCCAGTACTTC.

The chain has TRBV7-9 and TRBJ1-1; possible D gene TRBD1, 5 bases. This CDR3 spans 13 amino acids. Per the germline V gene, CDR1 is SEHNR and CDR2 is FQNEAQ (reference sequence). The ends were cut back, 8 bases at V and 2 bases at J, with 12 bases in the middle. As DNA, the CDR3 is TGTGCCAGCGGGCGGGGGGAAAACACTGAAGCTTTCTTT. Residues: CASGRGENTEAFF.

V and J are TRBV21-1 and TRBJ1-4. TRBV21-1 is a listed pseudogene. CDR3 length equals 15 residues. CDR3 sequence reads: CASTEPGGLGEKLFF. The CDR3 DNA follows: TGTGCCAGCACCGAACCGGGGGGCTTGGGTGAAAAACTGTTTTTT.

The CDR3 sequence: CASSAAVAGFSGNTIYF. In DNA, the CDR3 is TGTGCCAGCAGCGCCGCAGTGGCGGGATTCTCAGGAAACACCATATATTTT. This chain uses TRBV13 with TRBJ1-3; D unclear. The CDR3 sequence is 17 residues long. Germline CDR1 PRHDT, CDR2 FYEKMQ (reference sequence). Trimming stripped 5 bases from V and 4 bases from J, with 21 bases between. Supplemented by reference TRBV13 and TRBJ1-3, the full variable domain reads AAGVIQSPRHLIKEKRETATLKCYPIPRHDTVYWYQQGPGQDPQFLISFYEKMQSDKGSIPDRFSAQQFSDYHSELNMSSLELGDSALYFCASSAAVAGFSGNTIYFGEGSWLTVV.

The rearrangement uses TRBV10-3 and TRBJ2-5, with TRBD2 matching 10 bases. CDR3 length: 14 residues. CDR1 and CDR2 (germline): ENHRY, SYGVKD. Trimming removed 10 bases from V and 2 bases from J; junction bases left unmatched: 7. CDR3 sequence (DNA): TGTGCCACCGGACTAGCGGAATTTCAAGAGACCCAGTACTTC. Its translation is CATGLAEFQETQYF.

The gene calls are TRBV6-5 and TRBJ1-1; 11 bases align to TRBD1. V shed 1 base and J 8 bases; nucleotides not matched to a gene: 3. There are 14 residues in the CDR3. Germline CDR1 reads MNHEY; CDR2 reads SVGAGI. This CDR3 reads CASSYYWDRGEAFF. The CDR3 bases are TGTGCCAGCAGTTACTATTGGGACAGGGGGGAAGCTTTCTTT.

The V gene is TRBV7-8, the J gene TRBJ1-1, with D perhaps matching TRBD1 (5 bases). The CDR3 is made up of 13 amino acids. Trimming stripped 5 bases from V and 10 bases from J, with 17 bases between. CDR1 is SGHVS and CDR2 is FQNEAQ in the germline V gene. CDR3 coding DNA: TGTGCCAGCAGCGCCCGGGAGTCTGGGGGAGCTTTCTTT. It specifies CASSARESGGAFF.

The V and J genes are TRBV2 and TRBJ1-2, with a tentative D call TRBD1 (6 bases). Germline CDR1 is SNHLY and CDR2 is FYNNEI. Between the trimmed V and J ends, which lost 5 bases and 4 bases, there was a span of 17 bases. The CDR3 has 15 amino acids. CDR3 in amino acids: CASSFYRVMGYGYTF. The CDR3 DNA is TGTGCCAGCAGTTTTTACAGGGTTATGGGCTATGGCTACACCTTC.

The rearrangement joins TRBV19 to TRBJ2-1, with D perhaps matching TRBD2 (6 bases). Germline V gene data show CDR1 as LNHDA and CDR2 as SQIVND (reference sequence). Trimming cost V 6 bases and J 4 bases, with 16 bases left between them. The CDR3 is made up of 15 amino acids. The CDR3 nucleotides read TGTGCCAGTAGCTCCGGGACTTCTAGTTACAATGAGCAGTTCTTC. Amino acids: CASSSGTSSYNEQFF.

V and J are TRBV7-9 and TRBJ2-2, with D uncertain. The CDR3 consists of 12 residues. Per germline, CDR1 SEHNR and CDR2 FQNEAQ (reference sequence). Trimming took 11 bases from V and 5 from J, leaving 12 bases between them. CDR3: CAGLRVTGELFF. DNA for the CDR3: TGTGCCGGCCTTCGGGTGACCGGGGAGCTGTTTTTT. The entire variable domain, with the rest obtained from reference TRBV7-9 and TRBJ2-2, is as follows: DTGVSQNPRHKITKRGQNVTFRCDPISEHNRLYWYRQTLGQGPEFLTYFQNEAQLEKSRLLSDRFSAERPKGSFSTLEIQRTEQGDSAMYLCAGLRVTGELFFGEGSRLTVL.